This T cell receptor beta chain was retrieved from a study of blood T cell repertoires in COVID-19. Study at large: PBMCs, B-cell-depleted T cells, or T cells provided the cDNA or gDNA that made up the material.

V lost 5 bases and J lost 0; bases outside the gene matches: 12. Germline CDR1 and CDR2: SGHNT and YENEEA. This CDR3 has 17 residues. Source study methods: Reference gene primer amplification gave nucleated cell count estimates. The protocol was immunoSEQ multiplex PCR, while the TCRdb copy is restricted to in-frame clones and leaves out a portion. V and J calls and clone size are those listed in that table; D and trimming were worked out from the DNA. Of some 53,000 clones listed, roughly 87% were seen once; the top ten hold about a sixth. The sample comprised peripheral blood. The TCR comes from a human donor with active COVID-19. The donor label of this sample is uncertain. This rearrangement joins TRBV11-3 to TRBJ1-2, with 7 bases that match TRBD1. CDR3 sequence: CASSPPGQCTANYGYTF. CDR3 sequence (DNA): TGTGCCAGCAGCCCTCCGGGACAGTGCACAGCTAACTATGGCTACACCTTC.